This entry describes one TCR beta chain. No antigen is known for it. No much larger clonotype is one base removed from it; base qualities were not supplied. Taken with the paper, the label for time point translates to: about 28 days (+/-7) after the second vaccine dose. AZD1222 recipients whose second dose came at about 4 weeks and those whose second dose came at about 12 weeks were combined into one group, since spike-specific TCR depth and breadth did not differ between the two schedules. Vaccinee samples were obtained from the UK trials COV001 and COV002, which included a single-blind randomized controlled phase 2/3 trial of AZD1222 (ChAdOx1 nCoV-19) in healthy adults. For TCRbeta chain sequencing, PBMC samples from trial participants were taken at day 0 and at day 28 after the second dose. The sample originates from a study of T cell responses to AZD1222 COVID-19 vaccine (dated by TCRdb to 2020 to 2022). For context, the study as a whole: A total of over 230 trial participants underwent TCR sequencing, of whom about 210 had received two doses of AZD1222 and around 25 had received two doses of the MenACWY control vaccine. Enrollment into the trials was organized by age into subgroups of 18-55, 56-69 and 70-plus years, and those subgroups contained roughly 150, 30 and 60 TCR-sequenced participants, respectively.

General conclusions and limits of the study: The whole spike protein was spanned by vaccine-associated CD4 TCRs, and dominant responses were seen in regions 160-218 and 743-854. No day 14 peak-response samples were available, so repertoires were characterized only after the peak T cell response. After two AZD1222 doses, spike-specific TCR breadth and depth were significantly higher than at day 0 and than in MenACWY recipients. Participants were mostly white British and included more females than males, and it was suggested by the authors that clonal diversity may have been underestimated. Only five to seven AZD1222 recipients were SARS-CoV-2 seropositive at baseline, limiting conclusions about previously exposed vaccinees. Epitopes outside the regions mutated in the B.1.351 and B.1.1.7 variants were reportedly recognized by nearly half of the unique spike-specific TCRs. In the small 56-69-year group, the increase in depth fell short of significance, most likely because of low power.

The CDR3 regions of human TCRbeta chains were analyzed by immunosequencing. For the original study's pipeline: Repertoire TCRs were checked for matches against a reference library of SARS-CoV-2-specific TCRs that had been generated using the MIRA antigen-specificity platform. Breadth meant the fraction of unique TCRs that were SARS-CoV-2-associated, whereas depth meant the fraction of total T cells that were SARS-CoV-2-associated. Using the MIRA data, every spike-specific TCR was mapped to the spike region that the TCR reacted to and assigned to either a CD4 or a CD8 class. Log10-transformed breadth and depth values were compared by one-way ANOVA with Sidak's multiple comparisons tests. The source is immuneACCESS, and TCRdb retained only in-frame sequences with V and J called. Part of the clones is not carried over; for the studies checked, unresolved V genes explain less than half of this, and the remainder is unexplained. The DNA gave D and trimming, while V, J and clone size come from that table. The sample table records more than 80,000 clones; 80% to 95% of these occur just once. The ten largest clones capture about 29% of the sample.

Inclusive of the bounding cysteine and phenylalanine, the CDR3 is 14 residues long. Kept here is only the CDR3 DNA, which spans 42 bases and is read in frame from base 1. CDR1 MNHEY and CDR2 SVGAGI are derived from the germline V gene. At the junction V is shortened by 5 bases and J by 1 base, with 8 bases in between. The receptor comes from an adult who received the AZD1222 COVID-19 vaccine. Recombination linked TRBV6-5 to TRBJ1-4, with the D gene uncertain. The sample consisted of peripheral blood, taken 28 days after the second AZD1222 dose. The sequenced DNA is TGTGCCAGCAGTCTGGGTAGAACTAATGAAAAACTGTTTTTT. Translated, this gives CASSLGRTNEKLFF.